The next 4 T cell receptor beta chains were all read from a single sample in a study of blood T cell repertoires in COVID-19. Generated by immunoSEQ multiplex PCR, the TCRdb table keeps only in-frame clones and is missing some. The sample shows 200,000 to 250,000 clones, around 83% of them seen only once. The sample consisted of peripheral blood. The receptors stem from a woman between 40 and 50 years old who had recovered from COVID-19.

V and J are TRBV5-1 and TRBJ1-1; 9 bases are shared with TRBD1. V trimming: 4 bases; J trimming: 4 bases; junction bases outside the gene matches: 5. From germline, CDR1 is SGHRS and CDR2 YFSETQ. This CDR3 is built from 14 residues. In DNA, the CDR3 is TGCGCCAGCAGCCCACAGGGGGCGGGCACTGAAGCTTTCTTT. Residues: CASSPQGAGTEAFF.

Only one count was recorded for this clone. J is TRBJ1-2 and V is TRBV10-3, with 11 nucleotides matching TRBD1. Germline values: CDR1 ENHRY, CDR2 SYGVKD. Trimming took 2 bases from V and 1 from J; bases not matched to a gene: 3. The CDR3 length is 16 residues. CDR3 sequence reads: CAISEGQGALNYGYTF. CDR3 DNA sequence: TGTGCCATCAGTGAGGGACAGGGGGCGCTTAACTATGGCTACACCTTC.

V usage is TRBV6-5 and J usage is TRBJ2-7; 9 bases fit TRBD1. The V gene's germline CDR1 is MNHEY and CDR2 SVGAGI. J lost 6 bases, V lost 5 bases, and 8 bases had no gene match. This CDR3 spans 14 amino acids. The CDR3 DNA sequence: TGTGCCAGCAGTCAACAGGGGGCCCGTCGCGAGCAGTACTTC. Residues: CASSQQGARREQYF.

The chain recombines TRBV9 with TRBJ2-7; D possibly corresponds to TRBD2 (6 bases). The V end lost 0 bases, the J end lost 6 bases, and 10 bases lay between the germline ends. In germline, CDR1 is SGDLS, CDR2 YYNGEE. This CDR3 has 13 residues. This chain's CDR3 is CASSVAPEGEQYF. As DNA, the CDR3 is TGTGCCAGCAGCGTAGCCCCGGAGGGCGAGCAGTACTTC.